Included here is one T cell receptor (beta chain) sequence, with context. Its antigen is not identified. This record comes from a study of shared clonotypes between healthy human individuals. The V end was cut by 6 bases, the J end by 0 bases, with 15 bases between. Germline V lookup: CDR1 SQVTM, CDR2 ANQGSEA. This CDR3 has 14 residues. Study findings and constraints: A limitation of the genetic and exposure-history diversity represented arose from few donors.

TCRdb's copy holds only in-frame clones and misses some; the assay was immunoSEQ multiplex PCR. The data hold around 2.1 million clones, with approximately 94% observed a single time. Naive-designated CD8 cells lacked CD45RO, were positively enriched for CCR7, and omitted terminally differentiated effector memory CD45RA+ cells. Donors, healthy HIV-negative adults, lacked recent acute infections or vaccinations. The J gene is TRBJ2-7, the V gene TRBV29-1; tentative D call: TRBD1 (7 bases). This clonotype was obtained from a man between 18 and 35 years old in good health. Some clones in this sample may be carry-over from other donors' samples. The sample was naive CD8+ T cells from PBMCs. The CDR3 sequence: CSVEGADGSYEQYF. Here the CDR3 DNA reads TGCAGCGTGGAGGGGGCGGACGGCTCCTACGAGCAGTACTTC.